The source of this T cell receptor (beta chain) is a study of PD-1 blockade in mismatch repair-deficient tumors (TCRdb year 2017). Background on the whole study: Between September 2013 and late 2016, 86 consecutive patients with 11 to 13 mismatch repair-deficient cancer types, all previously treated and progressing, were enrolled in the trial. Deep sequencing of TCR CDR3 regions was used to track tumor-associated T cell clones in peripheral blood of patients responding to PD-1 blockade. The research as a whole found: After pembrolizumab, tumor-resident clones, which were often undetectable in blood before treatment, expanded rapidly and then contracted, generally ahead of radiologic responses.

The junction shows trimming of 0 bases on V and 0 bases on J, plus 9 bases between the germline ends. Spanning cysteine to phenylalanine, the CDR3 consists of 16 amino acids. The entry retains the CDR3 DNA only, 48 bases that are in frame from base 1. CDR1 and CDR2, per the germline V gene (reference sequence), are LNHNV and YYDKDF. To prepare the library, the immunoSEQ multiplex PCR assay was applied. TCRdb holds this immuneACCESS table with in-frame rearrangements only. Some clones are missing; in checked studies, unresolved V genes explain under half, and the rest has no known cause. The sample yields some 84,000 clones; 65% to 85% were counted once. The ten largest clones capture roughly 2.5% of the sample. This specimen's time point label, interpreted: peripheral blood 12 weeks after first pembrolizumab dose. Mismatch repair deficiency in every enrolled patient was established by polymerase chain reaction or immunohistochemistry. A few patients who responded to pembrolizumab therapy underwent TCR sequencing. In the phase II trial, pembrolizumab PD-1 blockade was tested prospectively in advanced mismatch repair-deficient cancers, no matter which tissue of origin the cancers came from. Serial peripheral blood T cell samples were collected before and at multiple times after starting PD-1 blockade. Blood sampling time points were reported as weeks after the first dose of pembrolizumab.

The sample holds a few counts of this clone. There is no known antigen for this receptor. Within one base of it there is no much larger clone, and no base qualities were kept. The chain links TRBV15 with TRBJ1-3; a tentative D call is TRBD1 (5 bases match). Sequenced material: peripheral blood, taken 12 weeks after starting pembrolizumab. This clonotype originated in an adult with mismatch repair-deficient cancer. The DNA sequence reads TGTGCCACCAGCAGAGATGCCGGGGGCTCTGGAAACACCATATATTTT. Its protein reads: CATSRDAGGSGNTIYF.